This entry describes one T cell receptor (beta chain). This CDR3 has 18 amino acids. V was pared by 0 bases and J by 0 bases, with 6 bases of the junction left unmatched. Germline CDR1 MRHNA, CDR2 SNTAGT. Clones were read by immunoSEQ multiplex PCR, and TCRdb kept only the in-frame ones, dropping some. The repertoire holds some 60,000 clones, with about 86% as singletons. The sample belongs to a study of blood T cell repertoires in COVID-19. Study-level information: Donors in the United States, Italy and Spain gave samples during acute or convalescent COVID-19.

V gene TRBV6-4 combines with J gene TRBJ2-3; 10 nucleotides align to TRBD2. The sequencing input was peripheral blood. This TCR was recovered from a man aged 60 to 69 with acute or convalescent COVID-19. The CDR3 loop reads CASSDSPSLAGSTDTQYF. The CDR3 region has the DNA TGTGCCAGCAGTGACTCCCCCTCACTAGCGGGGAGCACAGATACGCAGTATTTT.